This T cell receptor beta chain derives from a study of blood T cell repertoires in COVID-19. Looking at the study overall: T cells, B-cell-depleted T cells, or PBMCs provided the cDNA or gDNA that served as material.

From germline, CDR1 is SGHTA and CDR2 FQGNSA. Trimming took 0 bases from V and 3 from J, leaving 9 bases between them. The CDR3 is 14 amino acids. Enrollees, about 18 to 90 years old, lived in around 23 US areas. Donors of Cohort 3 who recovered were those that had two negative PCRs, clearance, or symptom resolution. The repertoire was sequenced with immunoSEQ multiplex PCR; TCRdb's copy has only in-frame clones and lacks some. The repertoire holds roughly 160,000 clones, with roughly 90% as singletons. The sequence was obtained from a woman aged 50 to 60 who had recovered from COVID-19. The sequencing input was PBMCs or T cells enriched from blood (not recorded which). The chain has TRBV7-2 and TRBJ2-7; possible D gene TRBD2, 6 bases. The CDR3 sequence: CASSLAGTGYEQYF. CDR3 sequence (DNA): TGTGCCAGCAGCTTAGCGGGGACTGGCTACGAGCAGTACTTC.